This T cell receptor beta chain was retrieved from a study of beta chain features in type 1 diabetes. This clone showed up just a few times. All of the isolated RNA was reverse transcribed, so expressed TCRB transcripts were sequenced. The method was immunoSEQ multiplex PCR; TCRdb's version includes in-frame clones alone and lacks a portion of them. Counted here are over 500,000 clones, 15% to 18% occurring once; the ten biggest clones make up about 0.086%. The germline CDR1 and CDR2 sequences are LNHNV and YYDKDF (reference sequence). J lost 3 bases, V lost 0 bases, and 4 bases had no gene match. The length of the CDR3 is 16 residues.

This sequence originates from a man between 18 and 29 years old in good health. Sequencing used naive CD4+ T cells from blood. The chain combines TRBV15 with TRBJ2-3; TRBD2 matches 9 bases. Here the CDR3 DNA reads TGTGCCACCAGCAGAGAAGGCGGGAGGGAAACAGATACGCAGTATTTT. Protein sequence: CATSREGGRETDTQYF.